The 32 T cell receptor beta chains below come from one sample, sequenced in a study of blood T cells in healthy people across ages. Primed by a sample-barcoded 5' primer and a J-beta primer mix, a second PCR proceeded for roughly 7 to 11 cycles. From the 5' RACE reads, TCRdb called clonotypes with MiXCR, one entry per CDR3 protein. The sample carries about 690,000 distinct CDR3 sequences, 40% to 50% recorded once. Sequencing was carried out using blood. The source of these receptors is an elderly man in good health.

Only a few counts were recorded for this clonotype. The chain couples TRBV9 to TRBJ2-1; the match to TRBD2 covers 7 bases. The J segment lost 4 bases and the V segment lost 0 bases, leaving 4 bases of the junction unmatched. Germline lookup yields CDR1 SGDLS and CDR2 YYNGEE. The CDR3 contains 15 residues. The CDR3: CASSVVSSGYNEQFF. CDR3 DNA sequence: TGTGCCAGCAGCGTAGTGTCTAGCGGTTACAATGAGCAGTTCTTC.

The chain carries TRBV6-1 and TRBJ2-7; the match to TRBD2 covers 7 bases. This CDR3 region has 14 residues. From germline, CDR1 is MNHNS and CDR2 SASEGT. With 11 bases clipped from V and 5 bases from J, the junction kept 15 bases outside the gene matches. CDR3 sequence (DNA): TGTGCCTCTTTAAGCGGGACGCCGGGCAACGAGCAGTACTTC. As protein: CASLSGTPGNEQYF.

The J gene is TRBJ2-5, the V gene TRBV15; 9 nucleotides match TRBD2. The CDR3 runs to 18 residues. With V trimmed by 0 bases and J by 4 bases, 12 bases remained unmatched. CDR1 and CDR2 from the germline V gene are LNHNV and YYDKDF (reference sequence). CDR3 amino acids: CATSRDMSSGIRAETQYF. CDR3 nucleotides: TGTGCCACCAGCAGAGATATGTCTAGCGGGATTCGTGCAGAGACCCAGTACTTC. Filled out from reference TRBV15 and TRBJ2-5, the complete variable domain reads DAMVIQNPRYQVTQFGKPVTLSCSQTLNHNVMYWYQQKSSQAPKLLFHYYDKDFNNEADTPDNFQSRRPNTSFCFLDIRSPGLGDTAMYLCATSRDMSSGIRAETQYFGPGTRLLVL.

The chain employs TRBV28 and TRBJ2-7; either TRBD1 or TRBD2 may fit D (5 bases each). V was clipped by 2 bases and J by 10 bases, with 12 bases between them. Germline CDR1 is MDHEN and CDR2 is SYDVKM. This CDR3 spans 12 amino acids. In DNA form, the CDR3 reads TGTGCCAGCAGTTTACTGGGGACGGGTCAGTACTTC. Protein: CASSLLGTGQYF.

This clonotype was detected many times. This chain links TRBV15 with TRBJ2-7; TRBD1 matches at 9 bases. The CDR3 is 14 residues long. Germline trimming cut 4 bases from V and 7 bases from J; bases unmatched to any gene: 8. Germline V gene data show CDR1 as LNHNV and CDR2 as YYDKDF (reference sequence). The CDR3 loop reads CATSMGQGRREQYF. The CDR3 DNA reads TGTGCCACCAGCATGGGACAGGGTCGACGGGAGCAGTACTTC.

The chain carries TRBV20-1 and TRBJ1-5; D uncertain. V lost 1 base and J lost 7, with 14 bases in between. Germline V CDR1 and CDR2: DFQATT, SNEGSKA (reference sequence). This CDR3 comprises 14 residues. CDR3 bases: TGCAGTGCTAGAGTTGGGTCAGAGGAACAGCCCCAGCATTTT. This codes for CSARVGSEEQPQHF.

This clonotype was counted between two and nine times. The chain carries TRBV7-2 and TRBJ2-1, with 7 positions matching TRBD1. The CDR3 length is 14 residues. Germline V gene sequence: CDR1 SGHTA, CDR2 FQGNSA. V was clipped by 5 bases and J by 5 bases; unmatched bases: 6. CDR3 nucleotides: TGTGCCAGCAGCGCCGGAAGGGGGCACAATGAGCAGTTCTTC. It yields the protein CASSAGRGHNEQFF.

This clonotype turned up a few times. The chain is built from TRBV20-1 and TRBJ1-2, with TRBD1 matching 8 bases. Trimming removed 1 base from V and 1 base from J; junction bases left unmatched: 5. From germline, CDR1 is DFQATT and CDR2 SNEGSKA (reference sequence). This CDR3 has 15 residues. This CDR3 reads CSARVAQGDNYGYTF. In nucleotides, the CDR3 is TGCAGTGCTAGAGTAGCACAGGGGGATAACTATGGCTACACCTTC.

In its sample, this clonotype was seen a few times. The CDR3 DNA reads TGTGCCACCAGCAGAGATAAGTACGAGCAGTACTTC. Protein: CATSRDKYEQYF. The chain links TRBV15 to TRBJ2-7, with D hard to call. V was cut by 0 bases and J by 4 bases, with 4 bases left in between. The CDR3 sequence is 12 residues long. CDR1 and CDR2 (germline): LNHNV, YYDKDF (reference sequence).

Concerning this clonotype itself: This may come from a read error, since a much larger clone is one base off. The V gene is TRBV7-2, the J gene TRBJ2-6; D is perhaps TRBD1 (6 bases). There are 16 residues in the CDR3. Germline-derived CDR1 and CDR2 are SGHTA and FQGNSA. The CDR3 here is CAGSPPGTSGANVLTF. CDR3 bases: TGTGCCGGCAGCCCCCCCGGGACATCTGGGGCCAACGTCCTGACTTTC.

This chain uses TRBV12-5 with TRBJ2-5; D is perhaps TRBD1 (6 bases). The CDR3 length is 13 residues. The germline gives CDR1 LGHNT, CDR2 FRNRAP. The V gene lost 5 bases and the J gene lost 3 bases, with 10 bases spanning the gap. Here the CDR3 reads CASGPGQKETQYF. CDR3 nucleotides: TGTGCTAGTGGTCCCGGACAGAAAGAGACCCAGTACTTC.

CDR3 bases: TGCAGTGCTAGACAAGCGGGACAGGGGTTTTCCTACGAGCAGTACTTC. Its translation: CSARQAGQGFSYEQYF. V usage is TRBV20-1 and J usage is TRBJ2-4, with TRBD1 matching 10 bases. The DNA end is more similar to TRBJ2-7, so the J call may be wrong. The length of the CDR3 is 16 residues. Germline CDR1 is DFQATT and CDR2 is SNEGSKA (reference sequence).

J is TRBJ2-3 and V is TRBV30, with 10 bases aligning to TRBD2. V trimming: 0 bases; J trimming: 8 bases; junction bases outside the gene matches: 11. Germline assignment: CDR1 GTSNPN and CDR2 SVGIG (reference sequence). The CDR3 length is 16 residues. CDR3 residues: CAWSVSSGSGWGTQYF. As DNA, the CDR3 is TGTGCCTGGAGTGTGTCTAGCGGGAGCGGTTGGGGTACGCAGTATTTT.

The V gene is TRBV3-1, the J gene TRBJ2-7; D call uncertain. The J call may be faulty, since TRBJ2-5 better matches the DNA end. CDR3 length: 15 residues. CDR1 LGHDT and CDR2 YNNKEL come from the germline V gene (reference sequence). CDR3 DNA sequence: TGTGCCAGCAGCCAAGGGTCCACAATCCAAGAGACCCAGTACTTC. It is translated as CASSQGSTIQETQYF.

The V gene is TRBV7-3, the J gene TRBJ2-1; 8 positions match TRBD2. Per the germline V gene, CDR1 is SGHTA and CDR2 is FQGTGA. Unmatched junction bases numbered 12, after V lost 6 bases and J lost 8 bases. The CDR3 runs to 15 residues. The CDR3 loop reads CASSDTGGSRDEQFF. The CDR3 DNA is TGTGCCAGCAGTGACACGGGAGGGTCGAGGGATGAGCAGTTCTTC.

J is TRBJ2-1 and V is TRBV7-2; a possible D gene is TRBD2 (5 bases). This CDR3 comprises 12 residues. The V gene lost 4 bases and the J gene lost 13 bases, with 14 bases spanning the gap. Germline loops: CDR1 SGHTA, CDR2 FQGNSA. CDR3 sequence reads: CASSYRAETQFF. CDR3 sequence (DNA): TGTGCCAGCAGCTACAGAGCGGAGACCCAGTTCTTC. The whole variable domain, filled in from reference TRBV7-2 and TRBJ2-1, reads GAGVSQSPSNKVTEKGKDVELRCDPISGHTALYWYRQSLGQGLEFLIYFQGNSAPDKSGLPSDRFSAERTGGSVSTLTIQRTQQEDSAVYLCASSYRAETQFFGPGTRLTVL.

Only a few counts were recorded for this clonotype. V gene TRBV7-2 combines with J gene TRBJ1-1, with D uncertain. The V end lost 2 bases, the J end lost 0 bases, and 7 bases lay between the germline ends. The CDR3 spans 14 residues. Germline values: CDR1 SGHTA, CDR2 FQGNSA. CDR3 in amino acids: CASSLRVVNTEAFF. In DNA form, the CDR3 reads TGTGCCAGCAGCTTACGGGTGGTGAACACTGAAGCTTTCTTT.

This sequence joins TRBV27 and TRBJ2-3, with D tentatively TRBD1 (6 bases). Per germline, CDR1 MNHEY and CDR2 SMNVEV (reference sequence). This CDR3 region has 15 residues. V lost 5 bases and J lost 3, with 15 bases in between. CDR3 sequence (DNA): TGTGCCAGCAGTGTCAACAGGGTTAGTACAGATACGCAGTATTTT. Its translation is CASSVNRVSTDTQYF.

The rearrangement links TRBV2 to TRBJ2-5; tentatively, D is TRBD1 (5 bases). The germline V gene encodes CDR1 SNHLY and CDR2 FYNNEI. This CDR3 is built from 14 residues. V gave up 1 base and J gave up 11 bases, with 17 bases separating them. In DNA form, the CDR3 reads TGTGCCAGCAGTGAAGACAGGAAGACCTACAAGCAGTACTTC. Protein: CASSEDRKTYKQYF.

Concerning this clonotype itself: Sequence at one end of the junction differs from germline and may be a read error. The V call is TRBV6-6, the J call TRBJ2-3; 7 bases agree with TRBD1. The V gene's germline CDR1 is MNHNY and CDR2 SVGAGI (reference sequence). The CDR3 contains 14 residues. The CDR3: CASTGDSDTGTQYF. The CDR3 DNA is TGTGCCAGCACTGGGGACAGCGACACAGGTACGCAGTATTTT.

The chain has TRBV5-6 and TRBJ1-6, with D maybe TRBD1 (5 bases). Germline V lookup: CDR1 SGHDT, CDR2 YYEEEE. This CDR3 region has 17 residues. The germline V and J ends were trimmed by 4 bases and 4 bases, with 18 bases remaining between them. The CDR3 region is CASSGNRDLFYNSPLHF. The CDR3 DNA follows: TGTGCCAGCAGCGGGAACCGGGACCTTTTTTATAATTCACCCCTCCACTTT.

On this clonotype: In this CDR3 the conserved last residue, phenylalanine or tryptophan, is missing, so a read error is likely. The chain has TRBV15 and TRBJ1-2; D not certain. Per germline, CDR1 LNHNV and CDR2 YYDKDF (reference sequence). This CDR3 has 14 residues. Trimming took 1 base from V and 2 from J, leaving 8 bases between them. The CDR3 bases are TGTGCCACCAGCAGAGGAGACGGAAACTATGGCTACACCTCC. Residues: CATSRGDGNYGYTS.

This clonotype was picked up one time. V is TRBV6-2 or TRBV6-3 and J is TRBJ2-1, with D tentatively TRBD1 (6 bases). From germline, CDR1 is MNHEY and CDR2 SVGEGT. CDR3 length: 12 residues. The V end was cut by 8 bases, the J end by 10 bases, with 15 bases between. For the CDR3, the DNA is TGTGCCAGCGCCGACAGGCCCCGGGAGCAGTTCTTC. Translated, it gives CASADRPREQFF.

This clonotype showed up just a few times. V and J are TRBV21-1 and TRBJ1-2; TRBD1 was called by the table and not checked on the DNA. TRBV21-1 counts as a pseudogene. CDR3 length: 17 residues. CDR3 sequence: CASSPGWRDRFNYGYTF. DNA of the CDR3: TGTGCCAGCAGCCCCGGTTGGAGGGACAGATTTAACTATGGCTACACCTTC.

The chain employs TRBV5-1 and TRBJ1-1, with D unclear. CDR3 length: 14 residues. The germline CDR1 and CDR2 sequences are SGHRS and YFSETQ. The ends were cut back, 7 bases at V and 2 bases at J, with 15 bases in the middle. CDR3 protein: CASSREGSNTEAFF. For the CDR3, the DNA is TGCGCCAGCTCTCGGGAGGGCAGCAACACTGAAGCTTTCTTT.

On this clonotype: A much larger clone lies one base from this, so it may be a read error. Written as DNA, the CDR3 is TGTGCCAGCAGCTTAGATTCCAGGGCCGGCGAGCAGTACTTC. It codes for CASSLDSRAGEQYF. The genes are TRBV11-3 and TRBJ2-7; a possible D gene is TRBD1 (5 bases). The CDR3 spans 14 residues. Germline CDR1 SGHNT, CDR2 YENEEA. Trimming removed 0 bases at V and 6 bases at J, with 12 bases between.

Concerning this clonotype: An end of the junction differs from the germline gene, which may be a read error. CDR3: CASSDLRDHGNTF. The CDR3, as DNA: TGTGCCAGCAGTGACTTAAGGGACCATGGCAACACCTTC. The V and J genes are TRBV6-1 and TRBJ1-2; TRBD1 might be the D (5 bases). CDR3 length equals 13 residues. The germline V gene has CDR1 MNHNS and CDR2 SASEGT.

This clonotype was seen repeatedly, ten times or more. The rearrangement joins TRBV7-8 to TRBJ1-5, with D perhaps TRBD1 (5 bases). Germline V gives CDR1 SGHVS, CDR2 FQNEAQ. V gave up 2 bases and J gave up 6 bases, with 17 bases separating them. This CDR3 comprises 16 residues. The chain's CDR3 is CASSLLTGKQGQPQHF. DNA for the CDR3: TGTGCCAGCAGCTTACTGACGGGGAAGCAGGGTCAGCCCCAGCATTTT.

The J gene is TRBJ2-1, the V gene TRBV7-2, with unresolved D. Deletions cut 5 bases from V and 0 bases from J, with 17 bases between. CDR1 and CDR2 from the germline V gene are SGHTA and FQGNSA. This CDR3 is 17 amino acids long. As DNA, the CDR3 is TGTGCCAGCAGCCCCCATGGTGCGGTGAGCTCCTACAATGAGCAGTTCTTC. Protein: CASSPHGAVSSYNEQFF.

This clonotype was observed a few times. The rearrangement links TRBV20-1 to TRBJ1-6; D gene unclear. Looked up from germline, CDR1 is DFQATT and CDR2 is SNEGSKA (reference sequence). V was pared by 0 bases and J by 7 bases, with 10 bases between. This CDR3 has 14 amino acids. The CDR3 nucleotides are TGCAGTGCTAGAGATCAGTCTGCAAATTCACCCCTCCACTTT. Translating gives CSARDQSANSPLHF.

V usage is TRBV2 and J usage is TRBJ2-2; 10 bases fit TRBD1. Trimming at V came to 4 bases and at J to 0 bases, leaving 2 bases not matched to a gene. This CDR3 has 16 residues. CDR1 is SNHLY, CDR2 FYNNEI, per germline. The DNA of the CDR3 is TGTGCCAGCAGTGTTGACAGGGGGCCGAACACCGGGGAGCTGTTTTTT. Translating it yields CASSVDRGPNTGELFF.

This clonotype was counted between two and nine times. The V gene is TRBV28, the J gene TRBJ2-1; 12 bases are a match to TRBD2. The CDR3 extends over 17 amino acids. Germline V gives CDR1 MDHEN, CDR2 SYDVKM. Trimming took 6 bases from V and 8 from J; bases not matched to a gene: 14. Here the CDR3 reads CASSSRLAGALRDEQFF. In DNA, the CDR3 is TGTGCCAGCAGCTCTAGACTAGCGGGAGCCCTTAGGGATGAGCAGTTCTTC.